The clone carrying this T cell receptor (beta chain) turned up a few times. Its antigen is unidentified. These data originate in a study of CD8 T cells in ankylosing spondylitis. Study-level findings and limits: Prior literature has documented some motif variants in synovial fluid and blood from reactive arthritis. Relatively rare in peripheral blood, disease-linked clones were also CD8+. Seemingly characteristic of ankylosing spondylitis blood was a TCR beta motif consisting of eight highly homologous variants. Significant enrichment of disease-linked clones was reportedly seen in matched ankylosing spondylitis synovial fluid.

Libraries for TCR beta were made by quantitative 5'-RACE with molecular barcodes. TCRdb independently ran MiXCR on the 5' RACE reads; one entry per CDR3 protein. Seen here are just under 550,000 distinct CDR3 sequences, about 12% observed once, and the top ten hold approximately 7%. This clonotype originated in a male donor with ankylosing spondylitis. The sample was blood, either unsorted or a sorted T cell fraction (not recorded which).

CDR3 coding DNA: TGTGCCAGCACCCCCCGGACTAGCGGGAGGAATTACAATGAGCAGTTCTTC. It specifies CASTPRTSGRNYNEQFF. V is TRBV6-2 or TRBV6-3 and J is TRBJ2-1; 14 positions match TRBD2. Looked up from germline, CDR1 is MNHEY and CDR2 is SVGEGT. The junction had 9 bases not matched to a gene; V was cut back by 7 bases and J by 4 bases. CDR3 size: 17 residues.